The 5 T cell receptor beta chains below come from one sample, sequenced in a study of PD-1 blockade in mismatch repair-deficient tumors. This table comes from immunoSEQ multiplex PCR, and its TCRdb copy is limited to in-frame clones, with some not included. This table holds about 34,000 clones, roughly 80% found once. The starting material was PBMCs, obtained roughly 6 weeks after starting pembrolizumab. All receptors derive from an adult with mismatch repair-deficient cancer.

This clone was recorded once. The chain is built from TRBV9 and TRBJ2-2, with TRBD2 matching over 7 bases. Trimming took 1 base from V and 0 from J; bases not matched to a gene: 3. There are 16 residues in the CDR3. Germline CDR1 SGDLS, CDR2 YYNGEE. In nucleotides, the CDR3 is TGTGCCAGCAGCGTACTAGCGGAAACGAACACCGGGGAGCTGTTTTTT. This translates into CASSVLAETNTGELFF.

This chain connects TRBV6-5 to TRBJ2-6; the D gene is possibly TRBD1 (5 bases). V lost 6 bases to trimming and J lost 0 bases, with 9 bases between them. Germline CDR1 MNHEY, CDR2 SVGAGI. The CDR3 contains 15 residues. This CDR3 is CASRRQTSGANVLTF. In DNA form, the CDR3 reads TGTGCCAGCAGAAGACAGACCTCTGGGGCCAACGTCCTGACTTTC.

The chain joins TRBV30 to TRBJ2-3, with 8 positions matching TRBD2. This CDR3 spans 15 amino acids. The ends lost 0 bases at V and 2 bases at J; junction bases unmatched: 4. The germline V gene has CDR1 GTSNPN and CDR2 SVGIG (reference sequence). In nucleotides, the CDR3 is TGTGCCTGGAGTGTACTCGGGAGGGCCACAGATACGCAGTATTTT. Amino acid sequence: CAWSVLGRATDTQYF.

This clone was observed a single time. This chain connects TRBV7-6 to TRBJ1-1, with TRBD1 identical over 7 bases. Germline CDR1 reads SGHVS; CDR2 reads FNYEAQ. CDR3 size: 15 residues. V dropped 5 bases and J dropped 3; count of bases not matched to a gene: 9. The CDR3 is CASSPRQGGDTEAFF. The DNA for the CDR3 is TGTGCCAGCAGCCCCCGACAGGGTGGAGACACTGAAGCTTTCTTT.

This chain joins TRBV28 and TRBJ2-2, with D tentatively TRBD1 (6 bases). V lost 3 bases, J lost 3 bases, and 11 bases lay in between. The germline CDR1 and CDR2 sequences are MDHEN and SYDVKM. CDR3 length equals 15 residues. In DNA, the CDR3 is TGTGCCAGCAGTTTGGCAGGGGTGTACACCGGGGAGCTGTTTTTT. Its translation is CASSLAGVYTGELFF.